The table lists the clone carrying this T cell receptor beta chain with many counts. Its antigen is not known. The CDR3 sequence is 14 residues long. Germline loops: CDR1 MDHEN, CDR2 SYDVKM. Trimming removed 3 bases at V and 3 bases at J, with 12 bases between. This specimen belongs to a study of regulatory T cells in long-lasting Graves disease. Study results and caveats: Persistent patients shared more public clonotypes (about 3,000) than newly diagnosed patients (966).

Assembly of TCR beta libraries relied on iRepertoire HTBI primers together with Arm-PCR of CDR3 regions. TCRdb used MiXCR to reprocess the multiplex PCR reads, holding one entry per CDR3 protein. The sample has about 360,000 distinct CDR3 sequences; around 15% are singletons. Time point described: newly diagnosed GD, antithyroid drugs for less than 3 months. PBMCs provided the RNA from which the TCR library was made. In each case, Graves' disease was diagnosed per American Thyroid Association guidelines. Tubes containing EDTA received approximately 8.7 milliliters of drawn peripheral blood. The same data also went into a second study, on T cells in Graves' hyperthyroidism and ophthalmopathy.

The receptor's source is a woman aged 18 to 35 with Graves disease. The chain combines TRBV28 with TRBJ2-7; D might be TRBD1 or TRBD2, each matching 5 bases. The specimen comprised peripheral blood mononuclear cells (PBMCs), sampled at new diagnosis, from a patient treated with antithyroid drugs. For the CDR3, the DNA is TGTGCCAGCAGTTTCCGGGGCGAATACTACGAGCAGTACTTC. Translated: CASSFRGEYYEQYF.